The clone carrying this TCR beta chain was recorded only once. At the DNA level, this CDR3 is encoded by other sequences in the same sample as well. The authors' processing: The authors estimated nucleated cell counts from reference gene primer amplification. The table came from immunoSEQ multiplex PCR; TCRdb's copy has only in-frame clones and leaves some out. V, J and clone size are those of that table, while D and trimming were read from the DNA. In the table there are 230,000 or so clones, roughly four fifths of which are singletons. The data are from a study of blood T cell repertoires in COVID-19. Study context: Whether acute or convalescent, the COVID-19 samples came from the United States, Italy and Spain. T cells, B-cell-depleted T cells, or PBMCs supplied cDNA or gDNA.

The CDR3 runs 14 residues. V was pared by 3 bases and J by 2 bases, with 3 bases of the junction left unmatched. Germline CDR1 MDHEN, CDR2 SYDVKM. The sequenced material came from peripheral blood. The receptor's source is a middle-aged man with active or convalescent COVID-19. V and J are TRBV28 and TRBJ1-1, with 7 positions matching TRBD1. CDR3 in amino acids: CASSLGQKNTEAFF. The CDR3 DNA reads TGTGCCAGCAGTTTGGGACAGAAAAACACTGAAGCTTTCTTT.